Below, 3 T cell receptor beta chains from the same sample are listed, as sequenced in a study of vaccination effects on CD4 cells after COVID-19. Which antigens these TCRs recognize remains unknown. Antigen-specific CD4+ T cells were expanded (with viral peptide pools) by the ViraFEST assay ahead of sequencing. Subsequent to less than twelve days of culture, CD4+ T cells were isolated. This individual tested PCR-positive for SARS-CoV-2 infection between March and December 2020. Sequenced by immunoSEQ multiplex PCR; TCRdb stores in-frame clones only, minus some. Found here are about 70,000 clones, about 69% of them singletons; the top ten hold over 4.5%. The sequencing used CD4+ T cells from PBMCs cultured with HIV peptides, collected before COVID-19 vaccination. The subset is: HIV-1 Nef peptide pool negative control/reference culture. These receptors all stem from a human donor who had a prior SARS-CoV-2 infection.

The chain joins TRBV28 to TRBJ2-7, with TRBD2 as a possible D gene (5 bases). V was trimmed by 1 base and J by 7 bases, leaving 11 bases between them. Germline lookup yields CDR1 MDHEN and CDR2 SYDVKM. This CDR3 is built from 13 residues. The CDR3 region has the DNA TGTGCCAGCAGTTTATCGGCTCCGGGGGAGCAGTACTTC. It encodes CASSLSAPGEQYF.

This sequence joins TRBV30 and TRBJ1-5; 7 positions match TRBD1. CDR3 length: 14 amino acids. V lost 5 bases to trimming and J lost 6 bases; unmatched junction nucleotides: 10. Germline V gene data show CDR1 as GTSNPN and CDR2 as SVGIG (reference sequence). In DNA, the CDR3 is TGTGCCTGGGGTGAGGGGGCCTCGAGTCAGCCCCAGCATTTT. Its translation is CAWGEGASSQPQHF.

The J gene is TRBJ2-1, the V gene TRBV4-3, with D possibly being TRBD2 (6 bases). The CDR3 contains 14 residues. The germline V and J ends were trimmed by 4 bases and 4 bases, with 11 bases remaining between them. CDR1 and CDR2 from the germline V gene are LGHNA and YSLEER. CDR3: CASSRDLIYNEQFF. CDR3 sequence (DNA): TGCGCCAGCAGCCGGGACTTGATTTACAATGAGCAGTTCTTC.